This T cell receptor (beta chain) was found in a study of prognosis after radiotherapy for stage I lung cancer. Turning to the study itself: The patients included around 13 who had newly diagnosed primary stage I lung tumors, along with about 5 others who had oligometastatic NSCLC after their primary tumor had been surgically resected.

This clonotype appeared many times. Genomic DNA served as the source from which two-round multiplex PCR generated TCR beta CDR3 amplicons. Individual primers that were specific to each TRBV and TRBJ gene served in first-round PCR. TCRdb recomputed calls from the multiplex PCR reads with MiXCR, one row per CDR3 protein. Seen here are roughly 15,000 distinct CDR3 sequences, over 15% observed once, and the top ten hold about 37%. All patients showed node-negative disease on CT and PET/CT and lacked prior chemotherapy, radiotherapy or other malignancies. Blood, around 6 milliliters, was collected at each of two time points. The CDR3 is made up of 13 amino acids. The germline V gene has CDR1 DFQATT and CDR2 SNEGSKA (reference sequence). Trimming removed 0 bases at V and 4 bases at J, with 10 bases between.

The specimen comprised PBMCs, sampled before or after stereotactic body radiation therapy (not recorded which). The chain has TRBV20-1 and TRBJ2-7; a weak D match, TRBD1 (5 bases). This TCR came from a donor aged 50 or older with non-small cell lung cancer. The CDR3 loop is CSARDPQVYEQYF. As DNA, the CDR3 is TGCAGTGCTAGAGATCCACAGGTTTACGAGCAGTACTTC.